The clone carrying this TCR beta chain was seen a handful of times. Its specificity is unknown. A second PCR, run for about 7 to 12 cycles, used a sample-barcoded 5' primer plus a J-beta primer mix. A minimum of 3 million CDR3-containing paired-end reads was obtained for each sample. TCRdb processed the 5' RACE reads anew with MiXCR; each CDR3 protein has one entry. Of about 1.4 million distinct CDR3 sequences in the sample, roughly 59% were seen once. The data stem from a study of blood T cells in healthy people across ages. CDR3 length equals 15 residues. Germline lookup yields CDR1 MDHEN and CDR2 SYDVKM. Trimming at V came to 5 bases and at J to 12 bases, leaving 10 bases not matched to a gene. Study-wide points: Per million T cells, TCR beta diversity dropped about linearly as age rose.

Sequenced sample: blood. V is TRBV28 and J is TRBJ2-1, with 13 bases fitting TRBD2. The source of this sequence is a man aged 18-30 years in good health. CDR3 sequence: CASSPRTSGGPSQFF. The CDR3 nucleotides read TGTGCCAGCAGTCCCCGGACTAGCGGGGGACCCTCGCAGTTCTTC.